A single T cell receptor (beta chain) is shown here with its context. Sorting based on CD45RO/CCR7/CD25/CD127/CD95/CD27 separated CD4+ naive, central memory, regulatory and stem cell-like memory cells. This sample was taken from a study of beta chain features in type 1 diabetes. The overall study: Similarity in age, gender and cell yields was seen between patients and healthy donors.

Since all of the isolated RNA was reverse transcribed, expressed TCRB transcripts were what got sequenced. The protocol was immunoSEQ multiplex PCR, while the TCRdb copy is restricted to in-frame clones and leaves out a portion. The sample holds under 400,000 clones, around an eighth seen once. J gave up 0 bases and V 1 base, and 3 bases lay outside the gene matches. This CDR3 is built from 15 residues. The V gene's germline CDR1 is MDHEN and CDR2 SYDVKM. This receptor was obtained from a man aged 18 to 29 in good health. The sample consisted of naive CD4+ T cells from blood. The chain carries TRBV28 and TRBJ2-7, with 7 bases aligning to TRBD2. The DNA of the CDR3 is TGTGCCAGCAGTTTATCTCCTAGCGGCTCCTACGAGCAGTACTTC. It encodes CASSLSPSGSYEQYF.